The clone carrying this T cell receptor beta chain was recorded at least ten times. Its specificity is unknown. Arm-PCR of CDR3 regions and iRepertoire HTBI primers were used to build TCR beta libraries. TCRdb reprocessed the multiplex PCR reads with MiXCR, giving one entry per CDR3 protein. This table holds 350,000 to 450,000 distinct CDR3 sequences, 15% found once. Time point meaning: newly diagnosed GD, antithyroid drugs for less than 3 months. Researchers made the TCR library from RNA that was extracted from PBMCs. The data were obtained in a study of regulatory T cells in long-lasting Graves disease. Regarding the study as a whole: Compared with new cases, persistent Graves' patients showed reduced TCR diversity.

The same data also contributed to another study, on T cells in Graves' hyperthyroidism and ophthalmopathy. That source reports: The primer set for the first-round RT-PCR of the TCR CDR3 was HTBI.

The specimen comprised peripheral blood mononuclear cells (PBMCs), sampled at new diagnosis, from a patient treated with antithyroid drugs. The sequence was obtained from a woman between 40 and 50 years old with Graves disease.

The CDR3 protein is CAIGPTSGIVSGADTQYF. CDR3 nucleotide sequence: TGTGCCATCGGGCCGACTAGCGGGATTGTCTCAGGCGCAGATACGCAGTATTTT. The V call is TRBV10-3, the J call TRBJ2-3; 11 bases fit TRBD2. In germline, CDR1 is ENHRY, CDR2 SYGVKD. The CDR3 contains 18 residues. Trimming cost V 8 bases and J 4 bases; bases outside gene matches: 17.